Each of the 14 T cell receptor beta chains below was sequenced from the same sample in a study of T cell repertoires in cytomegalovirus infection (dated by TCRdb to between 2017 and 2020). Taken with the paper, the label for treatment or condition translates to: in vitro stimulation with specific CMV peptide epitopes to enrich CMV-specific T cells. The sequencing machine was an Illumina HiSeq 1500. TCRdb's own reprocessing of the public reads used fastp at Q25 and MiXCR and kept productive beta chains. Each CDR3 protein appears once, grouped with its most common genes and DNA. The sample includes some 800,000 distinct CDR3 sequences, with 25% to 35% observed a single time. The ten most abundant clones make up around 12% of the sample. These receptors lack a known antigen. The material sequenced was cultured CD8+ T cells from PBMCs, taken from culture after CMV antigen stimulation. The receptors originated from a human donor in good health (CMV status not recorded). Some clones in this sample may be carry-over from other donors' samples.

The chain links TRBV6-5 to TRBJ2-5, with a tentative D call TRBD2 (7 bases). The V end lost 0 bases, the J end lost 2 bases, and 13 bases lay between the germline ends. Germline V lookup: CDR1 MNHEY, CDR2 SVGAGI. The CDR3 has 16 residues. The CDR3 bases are TGTGCCAGCAGTTACTCGTGGGCGGGGGCTCAAGAGACCCAGTACTTC. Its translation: CASSYSWAGAQETQYF.

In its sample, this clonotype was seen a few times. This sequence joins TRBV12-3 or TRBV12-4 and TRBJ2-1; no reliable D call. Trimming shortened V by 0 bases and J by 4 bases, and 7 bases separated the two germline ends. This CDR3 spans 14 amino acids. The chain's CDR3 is CASSLAQLYNEQFF. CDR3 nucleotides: TGTGCCAGCAGTTTAGCGCAACTTTACAATGAGCAGTTCTTC.

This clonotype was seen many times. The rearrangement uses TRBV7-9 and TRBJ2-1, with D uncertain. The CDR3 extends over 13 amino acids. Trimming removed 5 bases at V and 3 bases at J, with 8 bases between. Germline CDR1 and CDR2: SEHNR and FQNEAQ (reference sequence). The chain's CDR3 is CASSGDGYNEQFF. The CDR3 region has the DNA TGTGCCAGCAGCGGCGACGGCTACAATGAGCAGTTCTTC.

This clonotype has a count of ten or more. CDR3 sequence reads: CASSDAGFANEQFF. The CDR3 coding sequence is TGTGCCAGCAGTGACGCAGGGTTCGCAAATGAGCAGTTCTTC. This chain links TRBV2 with TRBJ2-1; tentative D call: TRBD1 (5 bases). Germline V gene sequence: CDR1 SNHLY, CDR2 FYNNEI. V shed 3 bases and J shed 7 bases, with 13 bases lying between them. This CDR3 is 14 amino acids long.

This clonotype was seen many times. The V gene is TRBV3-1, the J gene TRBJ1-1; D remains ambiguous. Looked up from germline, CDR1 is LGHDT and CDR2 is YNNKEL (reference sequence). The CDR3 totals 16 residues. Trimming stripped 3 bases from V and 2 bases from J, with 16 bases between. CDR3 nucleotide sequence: TGTGCCAGCAGCCACTTTTTGGTTGAGTTCAACACTGAAGCTTTCTTT. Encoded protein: CASSHFLVEFNTEAFF.

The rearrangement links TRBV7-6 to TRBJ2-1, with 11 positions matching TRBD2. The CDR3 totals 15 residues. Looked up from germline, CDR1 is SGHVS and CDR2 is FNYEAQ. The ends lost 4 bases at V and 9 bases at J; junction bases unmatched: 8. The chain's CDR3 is CASSSLAGGPLEQFF. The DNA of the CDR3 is TGTGCCAGCAGCTCCTTAGCGGGGGGGCCCCTTGAGCAGTTCTTC.

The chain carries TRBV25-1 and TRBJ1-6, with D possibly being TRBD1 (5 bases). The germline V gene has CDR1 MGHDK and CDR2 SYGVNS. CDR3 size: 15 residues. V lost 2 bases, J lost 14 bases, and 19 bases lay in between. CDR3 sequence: CASSETGTLVLSLHF. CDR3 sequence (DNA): TGTGCCAGCAGTGAAACCGGGACCCTGGTGTTATCCCTCCACTTT. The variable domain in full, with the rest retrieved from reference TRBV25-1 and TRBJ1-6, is EADIYQTPRYLVIGTGKKITLECSQTMGHDKMYWYQQDPGMELHLIHYSYGVNSTEKGDLSSESTVSRIRTEHFPLTLESARPSHTSQYLCASSETGTLVLSLHFGNGTRLTVT.

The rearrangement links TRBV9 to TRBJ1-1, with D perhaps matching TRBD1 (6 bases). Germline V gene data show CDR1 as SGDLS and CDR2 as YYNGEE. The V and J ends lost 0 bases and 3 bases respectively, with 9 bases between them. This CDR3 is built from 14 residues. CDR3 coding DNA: TGTGCCAGCAGCGTAGAGGGGGGCGACACTGAAGCTTTCTTT. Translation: CASSVEGGDTEAFF. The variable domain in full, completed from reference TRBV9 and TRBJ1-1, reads DSGVTQTPKHLITATGQRVTLRCSPRSGDLSVYWYQQSLDQGLQFLIQYYNGEERAKGNILERFSAQQFPDLHSELNLSSLELGDSALYFCASSVEGGDTEAFFGQGTRLTVV.

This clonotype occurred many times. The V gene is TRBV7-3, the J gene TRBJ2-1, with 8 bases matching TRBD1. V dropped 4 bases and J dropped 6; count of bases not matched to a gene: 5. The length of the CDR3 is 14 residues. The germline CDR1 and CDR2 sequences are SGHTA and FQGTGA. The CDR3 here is CASSSWTGINEQFF. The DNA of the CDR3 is TGTGCCAGCAGCTCGTGGACAGGGATCAATGAGCAGTTCTTC.

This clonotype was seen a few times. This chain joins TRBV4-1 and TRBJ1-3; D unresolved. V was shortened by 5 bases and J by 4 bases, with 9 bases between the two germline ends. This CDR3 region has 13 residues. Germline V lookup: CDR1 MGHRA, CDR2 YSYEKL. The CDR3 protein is CASSYRGGNTIYF. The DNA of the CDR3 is TGCGCCAGCAGCTACCGAGGGGGAAACACCATATATTTT.

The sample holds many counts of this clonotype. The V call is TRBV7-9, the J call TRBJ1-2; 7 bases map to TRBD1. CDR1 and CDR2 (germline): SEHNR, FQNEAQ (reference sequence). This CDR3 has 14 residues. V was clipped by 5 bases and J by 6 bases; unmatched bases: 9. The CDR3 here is CASSATGAYDGYTF. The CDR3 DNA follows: TGTGCCAGCAGCGCCACAGGGGCGTATGATGGCTACACCTTC. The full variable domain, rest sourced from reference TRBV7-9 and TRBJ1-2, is DTGVSQNPRHKITKRGQNVTFRCDPISEHNRLYWYRQTLGQGPEFLTYFQNEAQLEKSRLLSDRFSAERPKGSFSTLEIQRTEQGDSAMYLCASSATGAYDGYTFGSGTRLTVV.

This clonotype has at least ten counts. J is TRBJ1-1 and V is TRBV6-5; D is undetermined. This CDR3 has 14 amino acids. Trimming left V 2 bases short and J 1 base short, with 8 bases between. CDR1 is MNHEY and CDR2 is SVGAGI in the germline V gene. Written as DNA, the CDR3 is TGTGCCAGCAGTTACGCCCCCACGAACACTGAAGCTTTCTTT. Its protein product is CASSYAPTNTEAFF.

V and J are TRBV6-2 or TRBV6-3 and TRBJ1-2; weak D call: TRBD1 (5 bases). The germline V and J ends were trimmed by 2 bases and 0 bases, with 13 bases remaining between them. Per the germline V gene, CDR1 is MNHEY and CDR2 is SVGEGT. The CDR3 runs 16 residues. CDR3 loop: CASSYTRDGTNYGYTF. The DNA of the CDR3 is TGTGCCAGCAGTTACACCCGGGACGGCACTAACTATGGCTACACCTTC.

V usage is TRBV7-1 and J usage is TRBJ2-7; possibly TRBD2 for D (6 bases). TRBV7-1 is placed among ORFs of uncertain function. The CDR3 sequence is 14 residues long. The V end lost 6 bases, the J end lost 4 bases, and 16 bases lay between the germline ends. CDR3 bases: TGTGCCAGCAGTTCTGCGGAGGGGCCGTACGAGCAGTACGTC. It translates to CASSSAEGPYEQYV.